Listed below are T cell receptor beta chains from one sample, sequenced in a study of T cell responses to AZD1222 COVID-19 vaccine. TCRdb's table, derived via immunoSEQ multiplex PCR, lists solely in-frame clones and lacks some. The sample includes around 150,000 clones. Material for sequencing was peripheral blood. Source of these receptors: an adult in good health. CDR3s include the opening cysteine and the closing phenylalanine or tryptophan. A D gene is named only where the DNA matches it firmly.

v_gene	d_gene	j_gene	CDR3nt	CDR3aa
TRBV19	NA	TRBJ1-1	TGTGCCAGTAGTATAGGGGGCTCGAGCACTGAAGCTTTCTTT	CASSIGGSSTEAFF
TRBV7-2	NA	TRBJ1-6	TGTGCCAGCAGCTGGGACGGGTCCTATAATTCACCCCTCCACTTT	CASSWDGSYNSPLHF
TRBV4-2	TRBD1	TRBJ1-1	TGTGCCAGCAGCCAAGAACAGGGGCGTATGAACACTGAAGCTTTCTTT	CASSQEQGRMNTEAFF
TRBV11-2	NA	TRBJ1-1	TGTGCCAGCATCCGGTTTGGGGGGATAGTGGCTTTCTTT	CASIRFGGIVAFF
TRBV19	TRBD2	TRBJ2-1	TGTGCCAGTCGTCGGCCGGGTGGGGGACTAGCGGGGGCCCAGCAGTTCTTC	CASRRPGGGLAGAQQFF
TRBV6-5	NA	TRBJ2-5	TGTGCCAGCAGTTACGCGGACACTTTGGAGACCCAGTACTTC	CASSYADTLETQYF
TRBV9	NA	TRBJ1-4	TGTGCCAGCAGCGCCCACCCGGGGGGAACTAATGAAAAACTGTTTTTT	CASSAHPGGTNEKLFF
TRBV7-9	NA	TRBJ1-2	TGTGCCAGCAGCTTAGGTCTCCAGCTTAACTATGGCTACACCTTC	CASSLGLQLNYGYTF
TRBV6-1	TRBD1	TRBJ1-2	TGTGCCACCCGTTGGGACAGGGGCGAGAAAGGCTACACCTTC	CATRWDRGEKGYTF
TRBV4-1	TRBD1	TRBJ2-7	TGCGCCAGCAGCCCTTTAGGACAGGGACTGGACGAGCAGTACTTC	CASSPLGQGLDEQYF
TRBV6-5	TRBD1	TRBJ1-1	TGTGCCAGCACTTACACAGGGGGCGTCGGTAGCACTGAAGCTTTCTTT	CASTYTGGVGSTEAFF
TRBV18	NA	TRBJ1-4	TGTGCCAGCTCACCAGGCAGTCTGGAAAAACTGTTTTTT	CASSPGSLEKLFF
TRBV7-9	NA	TRBJ1-2	TGTGCCAGCAGCTTAGGAGACCCGGCTGGCTACACCTTC	CASSLGDPAGYTF
TRBV29-1	NA	TRBJ1-4	TGCAGCGTTGAAGATCAGGACGAAAAACTGTTTTTT	CSVEDQDEKLFF
TRBV6-6	NA	TRBJ2-3	TGTGCCAGCAGTTACGCTAGCGGCACAGATACGCAGTATTTT	CASSYASGTDTQYF
TRBV11-1	TRBD1	TRBJ2-7	TGTGCCAGCAGCTTAGCCGACAGGGGCCTCTTCTACGAGCAGTACTTC	CASSLADRGLFYEQYF
TRBV5-3	NA	TRBJ1-1	TGTGCCAGAAGCTTTGTTGAAGCTTTCTTT	CARSFVEAFF
TRBV7-9	NA	TRBJ2-2	TGTGCCAGCAGCCTCCGCTCGGGGCCCGGCACCGGGGAGCTGTTTTTT	CASSLRSGPGTGELFF
TRBV19	TRBD1	TRBJ1-2	TGTGCCAGTAGTATCGACAGGGGGTCCTATGGCTACACCTTC	CASSIDRGSYGYTF
TRBV3-1/TRBV3-2	NA	TRBJ2-7	TGTGCCAGCAGCCCAGGGGCCCCCTACGAGCAGTACTTC	CASSPGAPYEQYF
TRBV6-5	NA	TRBJ2-5	TGTGCCAGCAGTCCCGGGTCCCGCGAGGGGGAGACCCAGTACTTC	CASSPGSREGETQYF
TRBV7-6	NA	TRBJ1-5	TGTGCCAGCGGGGGGTCGTATAGCAATCAGCCCCAGCATTTT	CASGGSYSNQPQHF
TRBV19	TRBD2	TRBJ2-3	TGTGCCAGTAGTGTGGGACTAGCCCCGGGTGTCCCGCAGTATTTT	CASSVGLAPGVPQYF
TRBV6-5	TRBD1	TRBJ1-2	TGTGCCAGCAGCGCCACAGGGGGGTATGGCTACACCTTC	CASSATGGYGYTF
TRBV18	NA	TRBJ1-1	TGTGCCAGCTCAGACGGTGAGAACACTGAAGCTTTCTTT	CASSDGENTEAFF
TRBV7-6	NA	TRBJ2-2	TGTGCCAGCAGCTTAAACCCTTCGGGGCTGAACACCGGGGAGCTGTTTTTT	CASSLNPSGLNTGELFF
TRBV9	NA	TRBJ1-3	TGTGCCAGCAGCGTAGAGCAGGGGACTGGAAACACCATATATTTT	CASSVEQGTGNTIYF
TRBV28	NA	TRBJ1-5	TGTGCCAGCAGCCCCAACGGGGGGGGGACTCAGCCCCAGCATTTT	CASSPNGGGTQPQHF
TRBV21-1	NA	TRBJ2-7	TGTGCCAGCAGCAAAAGGGAGCTAGCGGGGGGCGAGCAGTACTTC	CASSKRELAGGEQYF
TRBV6-5	NA	TRBJ1-4	TGTGCCAGCAGTTACCAACCCGGGGGAAGTGAAAAACTGTTTTTT	CASSYQPGGSEKLFF
TRBV2	NA	TRBJ1-2	TGTGCCAGCAGTAGAATACAGGTTAACTATGGCTACACCTTC	CASSRIQVNYGYTF